This TCR beta chain was sequenced for a study of memory CD4+ T cells and cytomegalovirus serostatus. About the study: Donors were healthy Belgian adults, 10 or so CMV seropositive and 24 seronegative. Broader study findings: About 40% of the roughly 150 known CMV-associated TCRbeta sequences appeared in CD4+ memory.

Single viable CD3+CD4+CD8-CD45RO+ cells were sorted as the memory CD4+ T cells. Donors' CMV status reflects serum IgG against pp150, pp28, p38, p52. CD4+ T cells were isolated by positive magnetic selection. Germline V lookup: CDR1 MNHEY, CDR2 SVGAGI. The CDR3 is 16 residues long. Trimming took 0 bases from V and 1 from J, leaving 10 bases between them. In the case of this clone: The antigen remains undetermined.

Libraries were prepared by immunoSEQ multiplex PCR; TCRdb keeps only in-frame clonotypes and omits some of them. The data show over 50,000 clones, roughly four fifths seen once. This clonotype was obtained from an adult in good health and CMV-seronegative. V usage is TRBV6-5 and J usage is TRBJ2-4; D is perhaps TRBD1 (7 bases). Sequencing input: memory CD4+ T cells from blood. The CDR3 reads CASSYSTGRAKNIQYF. As DNA, the CDR3 is TGTGCCAGCAGTTACTCGACAGGGAGGGCCAAAAACATTCAGTACTTC.